This is a list of T cell receptor beta chains from one sample in a study of OX40 agonist ivuxolimab in advanced cancers. Only in-frame clones appear in the TCRdb table, and some are missing; sequencing was by immunoSEQ multiplex PCR. The table shows about 92,000 clones, with about four fifths occurring only once. This specimen was CD4+ or CD8+ T cells sorted from blood, taken in a trial of the OX40 agonist ivuxolimab. The receptors stem from an adult with an advanced solid tumor such as melanoma, head and neck, liver or kidney cancer. Both conserved end residues are part of each CDR3. Each record gives: V gene, D gene, J gene, clone size, CDR3 DNA, CDR3 protein. D genes are given only for firm matches. The size entry is marked missing in some rows and otherwise reads once, few, many or a size class.

TRBV6-5	TRBD1	TRBJ1-3	-	TGTGCCAGCAGTGGGACAGGTTCTGGAAACACCATATATTTT	CASSGTGSGNTIYF
TRBV10-3	TRBD1	TRBJ1-5	once	TGTGCCATCAGTACAGGCGGACAGGCGGGGAATCAGCCCCAGCATTTT	CAISTGGQAGNQPQHF
TRBV9	-	TRBJ2-2	-	TGTGCCAGCAGCTCTCAAGGGGGGGTTAACACCGGGGAGCTGTTTTTT	CASSSQGGVNTGELFF
TRBV6-6	TRBD1	TRBJ2-7	-	TGTGCCAGCAGTTGGACAGGGGAGGAGCAGTACTTC	CASSWTGEEQYF
TRBV10-2	-	TRBJ1-3	once	TGCGCCAGCAGAGGCACGGGCTCTGGAAACACCATATATTTT	CASRGTGSGNTIYF
TRBV5-1	TRBD2	TRBJ2-1	-	TGCGCCAGCAGCGGCCAGCTAGCGGGGGGCTACAATGAGCAGTTCTTC	CASSGQLAGGYNEQFF
TRBV19	-	TRBJ2-1	once	TGTGCCAGTAGTATTATCGGAGGGACTGGGAGCGGCGACAATGAGCAGTTCTTC	CASSIIGGTGSGDNEQFF
TRBV18	-	TRBJ1-4	-	TGTGCCAGCTCACCCTTACCGGGACACCAGAATGAAAAACTGTTTTTT	CASSPLPGHQNEKLFF
TRBV27	-	TRBJ2-3	-	TGTGCCAGCAGACTGGGTGGAGATACGCAGTATTTT	CASRLGGDTQYF
TRBV9	-	TRBJ1-3	-	TGTGCCAGCAGCCCCACTCTAACAGGGACAGGAAACACCATATATTTT	CASSPTLTGTGNTIYF
TRBV9	-	TRBJ2-5	-	TGTGCCAGCAGCGTTTTACAGGGCGGGGAGACCCAGTACTTC	CASSVLQGGETQYF
TRBV4-1	TRBD2	TRBJ2-3	once	TGCGCCAGCAGCCAAGAGGGGCTAGCGGGGGGGCCATGGGTCACAGATACGCAGTATTTT	CASSQEGLAGGPWVTDTQYF
TRBV2	-	TRBJ2-7	-	TGTGCCAGCAGTGACGACAGGTTGTCCTACGAGCAGTACTTC	CASSDDRLSYEQYF
TRBV5-1	-	TRBJ2-3	-	TGCGCCAGCAGCTTTCCCCCAGCGAGTATCACAGATACGCAGTATTTT	CASSFPPASITDTQYF
TRBV9	-	TRBJ2-5	-	TGTGCCAGCAGCCCCGGGACGGCGTACCAAGAGACCCAGTACTTC	CASSPGTAYQETQYF
TRBV9	TRBD1	TRBJ2-1	-	TGTGCCAGCAGCGTAGGTCTCGACAGGGGCCACAATGAGCAGTTCTTC	CASSVGLDRGHNEQFF
TRBV6-5	TRBD2	TRBJ2-7	-	TGTGCCAGCAGTTATGGGACTAGCGGGTACGAGCAGTACTTC	CASSYGTSGYEQYF
TRBV6-5	TRBD1	TRBJ2-2	-	TGTGCCAGCAGGGGACAGTTTGGGGAGCTGTTTTTT	CASRGQFGELFF
TRBV27	-	TRBJ2-2	-	TGTGCCAGCAGTTCAAGGGTCGTCACCGGGGAGCTGTTTTTT	CASSSRVVTGELFF
TRBV27	-	TRBJ2-1	-	TGTGCCGCGGAAAGCTCCTACAATGAGCAGTTCTTC	CAAESSYNEQFF